These T cell receptor beta chains were read from a single sample in a study of HIV-infected patients and healthy controls. Via MiXCR, TCRdb re-called the 5' RACE reads, giving one row per CDR3 protein. The table lists 10,000 to 15,000 distinct CDR3 sequences, approximately 10% of them singletons. Material: blood. The receptors were gathered from an adult in good health. The CDR3 runs from the conserved cysteine through the conserved F or W. The order of the fields is D gene, clone size, V gene, J gene, CDR3 DNA, CDR3 protein. D genes are given only for firm matches. Where a row states a size, it is once, few, many or the class of an expanded clone; other rows omit it.

.	medium-sized	TRBV5-1	TRBJ1-5	TGCGCCAGCAGCCCTGGGGGGGGAAATCAGCCCCAGCATTTT	CASSPGGGNQPQHF
.	many	TRBV9	TRBJ1-3	TGTGCCAGCAGCCCCCAGTTGGGACGAAGCTCTGGAAACACCATATATTTT	CASSPQLGRSSGNTIYF
.	few	TRBV6-5	TRBJ2-7	TGTGCCAGCACCTTACACAGGGCCACACCCCCCTACGAGCAGTACTTC	CASTLHRATPPYEQYF
.	many	TRBV19	TRBJ1-5	TGTGCCAGTAGTATCGGGCTGGGCAATCAGCCCCAGCATTTT	CASSIGLGNQPQHF
TRBD1	many	TRBV12-3/TRBV12-4	TRBJ2-1	TGTGCCAGCAGTCCAGGACAGGGGACAAATGAGCAGTTCTTC	CASSPGQGTNEQFF
TRBD1	medium-sized	TRBV15	TRBJ1-2	TGTGCCACCAGCGGGGGGGACAGTACGCTTGACTATGGCTACACCTTC	CATSGGDSTLDYGYTF
.	medium-sized	TRBV11-2	TRBJ2-7	TGTGCCAGCAGCTTAAAGGGGTACGAGCAGTACTTC	CASSLKGYEQYF
.	many	TRBV30	TRBJ1-1	TGTGCCTGGAGGTCAGGGGTTACTGAAGCTTTCTTT	CAWRSGVTEAFF
TRBD1	medium-sized	TRBV12-3/TRBV12-4	TRBJ1-5	TGTGCCAGCACTTACCGACTCTTATTAGGCGGGACAGGTGGGAATCAGCCCCAGCATTTT	CASTYRLLLGGTGGNQPQHF
.	many	TRBV28	TRBJ1-2	TGTGCCAGCAGTATGCCCGGTGGCTACACCTTC	CASSMPGGYTF
.	many	TRBV4-1	TRBJ1-6	TGCGCCAGCAGCCAAGTACCTGAGGGGCTCGATAATTCACCCCTCCACTTT	CASSQVPEGLDNSPLHF
.	few	TRBV2	TRBJ2-2	TGTGCCAGTCAGGCGGTAGGGGACACCGGGGAGCTGTTTTTT	CASQAVGDTGELFF
.	medium-sized	TRBV30	TRBJ1-1	TGTGCCTGGAGTGACTTCCGCAACGCTTTCTTT	CAWSDFRNAFF
.	.	TRBV5-1	TRBJ1-5	TGCGCCAGCAGCTTGGAGCCAGGGGGCAATCAGCCCCAGCATTTT	CASSLEPGGNQPQHF
.	few	TRBV4-2	TRBJ1-1	TGTGCCAGCAGCCTACACCTCGGGACTGAAGCTTTCTTT	CASSLHLGTEAFF
.	.	TRBV7-2	TRBJ2-1	TGTGCCAGCAGTCTTGGGGACGCCTACAATGAGCAGTTCTTC	CASSLGDAYNEQFF
.	few	TRBV5-1	TRBJ1-1	TGCGCCAGCAGCACGGGGGGGAACACTGAAGCTTTCTTT	CASSTGGNTEAFF
.	medium-sized	TRBV6-1	TRBJ1-5	TGTGCCAGCAGTGATGCGCGGATTGATTTCTATAGCAATCAGCCCCAGCATTTT	CASSDARIDFYSNQPQHF
TRBD2	many	TRBV5-4	TRBJ2-3	TGTGCCAGCAGCTTTCAGCGGGAGACTAGCACAGATACGCAGTATTTT	CASSFQRETSTDTQYF
TRBD2	many	TRBV5-6	TRBJ2-2	TGTGCCAGCAGCCCGGGACTAGCGGGAGGGCCGAACACCGGGGAGCTGTTTTTT	CASSPGLAGGPNTGELFF
.	medium-sized	TRBV28	TRBJ2-3	TGTGCCAGCAGTTCCCCGGATACAGATACGCAGTATTTT	CASSSPDTDTQYF
TRBD1	.	TRBV10-2	TRBJ1-5	TGCGCCAGCAGTGAGTCCAAGGAACCGGGACAGGGTATACAGCCCCAGCATTTT	CASSESKEPGQGIQPQHF
.	medium-sized	TRBV19	TRBJ1-5	TGTGCCAGTAGTATAGGACACGCAGTTAATCAGCCCCAGCATTTT	CASSIGHAVNQPQHF
TRBD1	.	TRBV28	TRBJ2-3	TGTGCCAGCAGTTTATCCGGGACAGGGGGCTGGGATACGCAGTATTTT	CASSLSGTGGWDTQYF
.	.	TRBV20-1	TRBJ2-1	TGCAGTGCTAGAGATCTCGACCAGCTCCGGCCCTACAATGAGCAGTTCTTC	CSARDLDQLRPYNEQFF
TRBD2	.	TRBV2	TRBJ2-3	TGTGCCAACTCCGGACTAGCGGCAGATACGCAGTATTTT	CANSGLAADTQYF
.	medium-sized	TRBV29-1	TRBJ1-1	TGCAGCGTTAAACAGGGAATGAACACTGAAGCTTTCTTT	CSVKQGMNTEAFF
.	many	TRBV19	TRBJ2-1	TGTGCCAGTAGTATGGAACCCGGGACCCGGGGGTTCTTC	CASSMEPGTRGFF
TRBD2	few	TRBV18	TRBJ2-6	TGTGCCAGCTCTTCCGCGGGAGGGACGGGACAACCCTCCTCTGGGGCCAACGTCCTGACTTTC	CASSSAGGTGQPSSGANVLTF
.	few	TRBV28	TRBJ2-1	TGTGCCAGCAGTTCCCTTGGCTCCTACAATGAGCAGTTCTTC	CASSSLGSYNEQFF
TRBD2	.	TRBV4-1	TRBJ2-1	TGCGCCAGCAGCCAGGTTCTAGCGGGAGGGACGGAGAATGAGCAGTTCTTC	CASSQVLAGGTENEQFF
.	once	TRBV7-9	TRBJ1-4	TGTGCCAGCAGCGCCAAACAGGGAGGAGTTGAAAAACTGTTTTTT	CASSAKQGGVEKLFF
.	medium-sized	TRBV4-1	TRBJ1-2	TGCGCCAGCAGCCAAGCGGAGGGCTCGGGCGGCTACACCTTC	CASSQAEGSGGYTF
.	.	TRBV30	TRBJ1-2	TGTGCCTGGAGGCACGACTATGGCTACACCTTC	CAWRHDYGYTF
.	.	TRBV5-4	TRBJ2-3	TGTGCCAGCAGCTTGGTCGGGGCAGATACGCAGTATTTT	CASSLVGADTQYF
TRBD2	few	TRBV20-1	TRBJ2-1	TGCAGTGCTAGAGGGACTAGCGGGGCTAGCTCCTACAATGAGCAGTTCTTC	CSARGTSGASSYNEQFF
.	medium-sized	TRBV5-1	TRBJ1-1	TGCGCCAGCAGTCCGGGTCGACCAAACACTGAAGCTTTCTTT	CASSPGRPNTEAFF
.	many	TRBV27	TRBJ2-3	TGTGCCAGCAGCCCGTCCCGGGCGGGCACCGCTACGCAGTATTTT	CASSPSRAGTATQYF
.	medium-sized	TRBV20-1	TRBJ2-3	TGCAGTGCCCGCCCCCTAGATTTTGGCACAGATACGCAGTATTTT	CSARPLDFGTDTQYF
.	many	TRBV11-2	TRBJ2-7	TGTGCCAGCAGCCCCCACAGGGGACTGGGCCACGAGCAGTACTTC	CASSPHRGLGHEQYF
TRBD2	medium-sized	TRBV20-1	TRBJ2-1	TGCAGTGCTTCGCGGACTAGCGGCAGCTACAATGAGCAGTTCTTC	CSASRTSGSYNEQFF
TRBD2	.	TRBV5-8	TRBJ2-1	TGTGCCAGCAGCCTCAAGACTAGCGTATCCTACAATGAGCAGTTCTTC	CASSLKTSVSYNEQFF